The rows below give T cell receptor beta chains drawn from one sample of a study of CD8+ T cells in alopecia areata. The repertoire was sequenced with immunoSEQ multiplex PCR; TCRdb's copy has only in-frame clones and lacks some. Here the sample spans roughly 170,000 clones, around 60% being singletons. Here the sequenced sample was CD4+ T cells sorted from blood, taken at week 0. These receptors came from a human donor with alopecia areata. Both conserved end residues are part of each CDR3. The D gene is left open where the match is weak. Expanded clones are given a class, and other clones once, few, many or no size at all.

V	D	size	J	DNA	CDR3
TRBV29-1	-	few	TRBJ2-2	TGCAGCGTTGGTACATTATACACCGGGGAGCTGTTTTTT	CSVGTLYTGELFF
TRBV19	-	-	TRBJ2-3	TGTGCCAGTAGTATCGACCGGAGTAGCACAGATACGCAGTATTTT	CASSIDRSSTDTQYF
TRBV30	-	-	TRBJ1-5	TGTGCCTGGGCCCTCACCAGGATGAATCAGCCCCAGCATTTT	CAWALTRMNQPQHF
TRBV6-1	-	-	TRBJ2-3	TGTGCCAGCAGTGAAAGGCGGGCCAACACAGATACGCAGTATTTT	CASSERRANTDTQYF
TRBV2	-	few	TRBJ1-1	TGTGCCAGCAGTCCTGAAAGGGACACTGAAGCTTTCTTT	CASSPERDTEAFF
TRBV19	-	-	TRBJ1-5	TGTGCCAGTAGCCCTACAGGGAGCAATCAGCCCCAGCATTTT	CASSPTGSNQPQHF
TRBV29-1	-	-	TRBJ1-4	TGCAGCGGCTCGACGGGGCCTAATGAAAAACTGTTTTTT	CSGSTGPNEKLFF
TRBV5-6	TRBD2	-	TRBJ2-1	TGTGCCAGCAGGGAGCGGGGGAGCTCCTACAATGAGCAGTTCTTC	CASRERGSSYNEQFF
TRBV10-3	TRBD1	-	TRBJ1-1	TGTGCCATCAGGCCAACAGGGGATGGCACTGAAGCTTTCTTT	CAIRPTGDGTEAFF
TRBV6-1	-	once	TRBJ2-5	TGTGCCAGCAGTGAAATTTCGGTGACCCAGTACTTC	CASSEISVTQYF
TRBV5-1	TRBD1	-	TRBJ2-5	TGCGCCAGCAGCTCCGGACAGGGAGGAGAGACCCAGTACTTC	CASSSGQGGETQYF
TRBV7-8	TRBD1	-	TRBJ1-1	TGTGCCAGCAGCCCCAGCCCCGGGAACAGGGGGACTGAAGCTTTCTTT	CASSPSPGNRGTEAFF
TRBV14	-	-	TRBJ1-2	TGTGCCAGCAGCCTCACGGCCAACTATGGCTACACCTTC	CASSLTANYGYTF
TRBV5-1	-	-	TRBJ1-2	TGCGCCAGCAGCTTGGATTCAGGGTTCTCTGGCTACACCTTC	CASSLDSGFSGYTF
TRBV7-9	TRBD1	many	TRBJ2-7	TGTGCCAGCAGCGACGAGGACAGGGGATACGAGCAGTACTTC	CASSDEDRGYEQYF
TRBV11-3	-	-	TRBJ2-1	TGTGCCAGCAGCTTATCACAGGGCGCCTACAATGAGCAGTTCTTC	CASSLSQGAYNEQFF
TRBV6-1	TRBD2	few	TRBJ2-5	TGTGCCAGCAGAGCGGGGGCGAACCAAGAGACCCAGTACTTC	CASRAGANQETQYF
TRBV2	-	-	TRBJ2-7	TGTGCCAGCAGTCGGGACGTCTCCTACGAGCAGTACTTC	CASSRDVSYEQYF
TRBV28	-	medium-sized	TRBJ2-7	TGTGCCAGCAGCCTTACCCGCTACGAGCAGTACTTC	CASSLTRYEQYF
TRBV29-1	TRBD1	-	TRBJ1-4	TGCAGCGTAAAGACAGGGAGTAATGAAAAACTGTTTTTT	CSVKTGSNEKLFF
TRBV29-1	-	few	TRBJ2-5	TGCAGCGTTGCCCAGGGTGGAGAGACCCAGTACTTC	CSVAQGGETQYF
TRBV6-1	-	-	TRBJ1-2	TGTGCCAGCAGTGAAATCTATGGCTACACCTTC	CASSEIYGYTF
TRBV30	TRBD1	-	TRBJ1-4	TGTGCCTGGAGTCCGGGACAGACAACTAATGAAAAACTGTTTTTT	CAWSPGQTTNEKLFF
TRBV11-3	-	-	TRBJ1-5	TGTGCCAGCAGCTTAGACGTAAATCAGCCCCAGCATTTT	CASSLDVNQPQHF
TRBV4-2	-	few	TRBJ2-3	TGTGCCAGCAGCCAAGTTAGCACAGATACGCAGTATTTT	CASSQVSTDTQYF
TRBV5-1	TRBD1	few	TRBJ1-6	TGCGCCAGCACTTGGGACAGGCCCAATTCACCCCTCCACTTT	CASTWDRPNSPLHF
TRBV7-9	-	-	TRBJ1-2	TGTGCCAGCAGCCAAGCCGGGTTGGGGTATGGCTACACCTTC	CASSQAGLGYGYTF
TRBV15	-	-	TRBJ2-7	TGTGCCACCAGCAAAGGACAGTCGACCTACGAGCAGTACTTC	CATSKGQSTYEQYF
TRBV4-1	-	-	TRBJ1-4	TGCGCCAGCAGCCAAGGATTTAATGAAAAACTGTTTTTT	CASSQGFNEKLFF
TRBV10-3	-	-	TRBJ2-1	TGTGCCATCAGGGGGACGGTGACACCCTACAATGAGCAGTTCTTC	CAIRGTVTPYNEQFF
TRBV2	TRBD1	few	TRBJ1-5	TGTGCCAGTACCGGGACAGGGAATCAGCCCCAGCATTTT	CASTGTGNQPQHF
TRBV6-5	-	once	TRBJ2-4	TGTGCCAGCAGTGCGGGGTTCACCAAAAACATTCAGTACTTC	CASSAGFTKNIQYF
TRBV5-1	-	few	TRBJ1-2	TGCGCCAGCAGCATCGGGACGGACCTCTATGGCTACACCTTC	CASSIGTDLYGYTF
TRBV11-2	-	-	TRBJ2-5	TGTGCCAGCAGCTTAAAGTCCCCCGGCGGTAGCACCCAGTACTTC	CASSLKSPGGSTQYF
TRBV5-1	-	-	TRBJ2-2	TGCGCCAGCAGCTATCGACAGGTTAACACCGGGGAGCTGTTTTTT	CASSYRQVNTGELFF
TRBV7-2	-	-	TRBJ2-3	TGTGCCAGCAGCCATCGAATTAATACGCAGTATTTT	CASSHRINTQYF
TRBV6-5	-	-	TRBJ2-5	TGTGCCAGCAGTTACTCCCGACACCTACAAGAGACCCAGTACTTC	CASSYSRHLQETQYF
TRBV30	-	-	TRBJ1-2	TGTGCCTGGAGTGTGGGCGGCTATGGCTACACCTTC	CAWSVGGYGYTF